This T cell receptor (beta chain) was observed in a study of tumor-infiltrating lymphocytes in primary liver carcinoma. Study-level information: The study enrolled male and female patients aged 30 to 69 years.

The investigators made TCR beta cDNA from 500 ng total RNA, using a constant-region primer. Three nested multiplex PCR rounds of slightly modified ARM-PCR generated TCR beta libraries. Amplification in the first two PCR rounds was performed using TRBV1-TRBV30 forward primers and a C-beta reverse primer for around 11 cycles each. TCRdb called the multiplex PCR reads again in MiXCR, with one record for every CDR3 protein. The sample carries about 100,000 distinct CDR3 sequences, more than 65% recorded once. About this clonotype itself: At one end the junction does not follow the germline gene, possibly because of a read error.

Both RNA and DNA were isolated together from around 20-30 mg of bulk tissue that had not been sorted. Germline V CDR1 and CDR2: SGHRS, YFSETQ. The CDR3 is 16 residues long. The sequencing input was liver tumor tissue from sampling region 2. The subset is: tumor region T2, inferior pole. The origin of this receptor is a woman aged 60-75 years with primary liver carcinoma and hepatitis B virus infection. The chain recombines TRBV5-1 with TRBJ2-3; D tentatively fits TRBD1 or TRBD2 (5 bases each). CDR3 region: CAISLARAGTGDTQYF. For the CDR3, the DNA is TGTGCCATCAGCTTGGCTCGGGCAGGGACGGGAGATACGCAGTATTTT.